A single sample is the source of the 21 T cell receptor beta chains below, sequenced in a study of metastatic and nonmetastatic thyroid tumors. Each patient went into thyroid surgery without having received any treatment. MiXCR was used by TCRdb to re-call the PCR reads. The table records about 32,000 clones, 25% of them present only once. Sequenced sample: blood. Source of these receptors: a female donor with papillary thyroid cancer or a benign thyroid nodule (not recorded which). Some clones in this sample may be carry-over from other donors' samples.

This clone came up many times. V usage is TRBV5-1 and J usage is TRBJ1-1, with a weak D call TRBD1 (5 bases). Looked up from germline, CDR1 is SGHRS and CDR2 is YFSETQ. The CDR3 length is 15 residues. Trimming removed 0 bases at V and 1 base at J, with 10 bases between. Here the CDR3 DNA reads TGCGCCAGCAGCTTGGCGTCTGGGGGGAACACTGAAGCTTTCTTT. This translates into CASSLASGGNTEAFF.

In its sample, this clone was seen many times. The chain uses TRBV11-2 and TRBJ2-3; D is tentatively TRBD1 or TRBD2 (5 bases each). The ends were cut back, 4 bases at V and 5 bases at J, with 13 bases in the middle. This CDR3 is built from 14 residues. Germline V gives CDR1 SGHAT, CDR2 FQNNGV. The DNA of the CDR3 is TGTGCCAGCAGCTGGACACGGGAATTAGATACGCAGTATTTT. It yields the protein CASSWTRELDTQYF.

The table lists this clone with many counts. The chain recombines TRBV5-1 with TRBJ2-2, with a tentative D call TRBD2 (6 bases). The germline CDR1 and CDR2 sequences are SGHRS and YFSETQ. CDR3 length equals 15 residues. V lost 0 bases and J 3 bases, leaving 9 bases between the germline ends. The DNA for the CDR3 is TGCGCCAGCAGCTTGGATGGCGGGGACACCGGGGAGCTGTTTTTT. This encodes CASSLDGGDTGELFF.

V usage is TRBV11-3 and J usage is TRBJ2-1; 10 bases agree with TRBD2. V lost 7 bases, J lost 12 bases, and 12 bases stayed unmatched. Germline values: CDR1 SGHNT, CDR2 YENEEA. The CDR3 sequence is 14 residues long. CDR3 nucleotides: TGTGCCAGCACCCAGGGACTAGCGCAGAAAGTGCAGTTCTTC. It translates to CASTQGLAQKVQFF.

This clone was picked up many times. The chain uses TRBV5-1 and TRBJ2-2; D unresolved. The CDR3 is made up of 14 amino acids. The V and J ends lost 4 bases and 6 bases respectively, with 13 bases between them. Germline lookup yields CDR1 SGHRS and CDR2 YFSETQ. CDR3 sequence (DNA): TGCGCCAGCAGCGTGATACCTGGGCCCGGGGAGCTGTTTTTT. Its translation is CASSVIPGPGELFF.

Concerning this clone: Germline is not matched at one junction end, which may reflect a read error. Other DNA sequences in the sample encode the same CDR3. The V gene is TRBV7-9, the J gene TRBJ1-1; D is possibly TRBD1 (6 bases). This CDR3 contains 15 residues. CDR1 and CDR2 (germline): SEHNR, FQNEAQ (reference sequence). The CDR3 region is CASSYKTGTSTEAFF. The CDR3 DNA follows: TGTGCCAGCAGCTATAAGACCGGGACATCCACTGAAGCTTTCTTC. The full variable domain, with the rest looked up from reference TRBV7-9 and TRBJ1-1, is DTGVSQNPRHKITKRGQNVTFRCDPISEHNRLYWYRQTLGQGPEFLTYFQNEAQLEKSRLLSDRFSAERPKGSFSTLEIQRTEQGDSAMYLCASSYKTGTSTEAFFGQGTRLTVV.

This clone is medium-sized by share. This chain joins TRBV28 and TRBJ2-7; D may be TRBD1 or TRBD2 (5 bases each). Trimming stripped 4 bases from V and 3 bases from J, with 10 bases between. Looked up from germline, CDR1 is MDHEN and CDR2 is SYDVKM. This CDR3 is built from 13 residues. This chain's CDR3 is CASSWDRNYEQYF. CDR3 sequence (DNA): TGTGCCAGCAGTTGGGACCGGAACTACGAGCAGTACTTC.

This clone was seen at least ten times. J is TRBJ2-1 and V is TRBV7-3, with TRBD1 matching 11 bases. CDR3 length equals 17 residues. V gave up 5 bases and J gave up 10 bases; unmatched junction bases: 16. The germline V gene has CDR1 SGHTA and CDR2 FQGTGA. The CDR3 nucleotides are TGTGCCAGCAGCCTAGCGACGGGGGGACAGGGGGTCGCGGAGCAGTTCTTC. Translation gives CASSLATGGQGVAEQFF.

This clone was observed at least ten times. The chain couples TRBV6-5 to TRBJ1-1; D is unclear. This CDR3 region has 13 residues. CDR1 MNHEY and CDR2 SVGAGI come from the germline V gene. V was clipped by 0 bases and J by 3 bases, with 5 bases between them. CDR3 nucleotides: TGTGCCAGCAGTTACTCGTCTGACACTGAAGCTTTCTTT. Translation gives CASSYSSDTEAFF.

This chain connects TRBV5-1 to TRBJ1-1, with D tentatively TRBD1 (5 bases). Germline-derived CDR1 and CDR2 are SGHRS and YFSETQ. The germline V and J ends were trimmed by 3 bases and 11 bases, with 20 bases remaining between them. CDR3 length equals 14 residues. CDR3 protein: CASSSFGTEKEAFF. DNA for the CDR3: TGCGCCAGCAGCTCTTTCGGGACGGAAAAGGAGGCTTTCTTT. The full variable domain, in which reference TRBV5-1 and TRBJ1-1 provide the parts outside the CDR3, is KAGVTQTPRYLIKTRGQQVTLSCSPISGHRSVSWYQQTPGQGLQFLFEYFSETQRNKGNFPGRFSGRQFSNSRSEMNVSTLELGDSALYLCASSSFGTEKEAFFGQGTRLTVV.

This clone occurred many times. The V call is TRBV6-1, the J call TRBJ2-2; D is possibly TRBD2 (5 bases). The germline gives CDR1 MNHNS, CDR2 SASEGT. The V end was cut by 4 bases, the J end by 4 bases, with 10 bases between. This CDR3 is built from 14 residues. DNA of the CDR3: TGTGCCAGCAGTGCTGGACTTTTCACCGGGGAGCTGTTTTTT. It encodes CASSAGLFTGELFF.

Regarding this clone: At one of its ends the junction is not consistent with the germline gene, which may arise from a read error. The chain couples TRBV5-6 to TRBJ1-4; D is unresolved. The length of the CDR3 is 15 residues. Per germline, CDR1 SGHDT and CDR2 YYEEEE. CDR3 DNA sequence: TGCGCCAGCACCTTGGCGAGGTCATTCAGCGAAAAACTGTTTTTT. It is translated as CASTLARSFSEKLFF.

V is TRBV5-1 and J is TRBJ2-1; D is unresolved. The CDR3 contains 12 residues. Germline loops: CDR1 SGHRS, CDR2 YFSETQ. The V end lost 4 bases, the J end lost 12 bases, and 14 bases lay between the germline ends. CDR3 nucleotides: TGCGCCAGCAGCCAGACGGGCCTTGGGCAGTTCTTC. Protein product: CASSQTGLGQFF.

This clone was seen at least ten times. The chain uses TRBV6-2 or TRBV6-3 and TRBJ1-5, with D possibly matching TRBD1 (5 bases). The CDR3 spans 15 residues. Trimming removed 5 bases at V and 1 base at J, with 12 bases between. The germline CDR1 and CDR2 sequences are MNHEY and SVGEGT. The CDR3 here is CASSPPGGSNQPQHF. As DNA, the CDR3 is TGTGCCAGCAGTCCCCCGGGGGGGAGCAATCAGCCCCAGCATTTT.

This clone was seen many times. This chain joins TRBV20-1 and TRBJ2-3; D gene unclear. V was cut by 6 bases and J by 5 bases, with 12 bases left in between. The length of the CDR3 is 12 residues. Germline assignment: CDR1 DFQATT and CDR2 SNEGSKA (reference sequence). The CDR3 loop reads CSATYRVDTQYF. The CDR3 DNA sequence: TGCAGTGCAACGTACCGGGTAGATACGCAGTATTTT.

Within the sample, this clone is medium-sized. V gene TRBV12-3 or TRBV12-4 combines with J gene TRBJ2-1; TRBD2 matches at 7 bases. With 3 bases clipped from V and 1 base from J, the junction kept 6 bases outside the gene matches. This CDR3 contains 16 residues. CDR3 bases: TGTGCCAGCAGTTTGAGCGGGGCCCGATCCTACAATGAGCAGTTCTTC. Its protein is CASSLSGARSYNEQFF.

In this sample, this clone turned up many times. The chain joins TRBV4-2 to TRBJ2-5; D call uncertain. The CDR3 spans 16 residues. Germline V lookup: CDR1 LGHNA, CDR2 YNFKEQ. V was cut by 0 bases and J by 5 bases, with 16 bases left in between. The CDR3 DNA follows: TGTGCCAGCAGCCAAGAACATAGTCATGGTAGCGAGACCCAGTACTTC. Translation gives CASSQEHSHGSETQYF.

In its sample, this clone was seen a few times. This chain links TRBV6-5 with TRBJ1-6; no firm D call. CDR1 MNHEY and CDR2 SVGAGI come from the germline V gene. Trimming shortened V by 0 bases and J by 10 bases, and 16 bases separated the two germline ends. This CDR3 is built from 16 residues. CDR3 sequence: CASSYSYGVARSPLHF. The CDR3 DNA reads TGTGCCAGCAGTTACTCGTATGGGGTCGCGAGATCACCCCTCCACTTT.

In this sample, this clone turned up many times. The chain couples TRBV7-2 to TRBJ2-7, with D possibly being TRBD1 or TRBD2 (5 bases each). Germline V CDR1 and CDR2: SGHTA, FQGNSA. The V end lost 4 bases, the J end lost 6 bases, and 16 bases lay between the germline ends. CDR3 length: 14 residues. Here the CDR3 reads CASSSSTRGTEQYF. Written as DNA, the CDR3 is TGTGCCAGCAGCTCTTCCACTCGAGGGACCGAGCAGTACTTC.

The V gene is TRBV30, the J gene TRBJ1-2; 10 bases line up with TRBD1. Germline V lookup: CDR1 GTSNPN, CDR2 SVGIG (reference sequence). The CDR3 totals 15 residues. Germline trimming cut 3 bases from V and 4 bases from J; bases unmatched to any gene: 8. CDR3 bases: TGTGCCTGGAGGGGGGACAGGGGTATGGCCTATGGCTACACCTTC. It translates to CAWRGDRGMAYGYTF.

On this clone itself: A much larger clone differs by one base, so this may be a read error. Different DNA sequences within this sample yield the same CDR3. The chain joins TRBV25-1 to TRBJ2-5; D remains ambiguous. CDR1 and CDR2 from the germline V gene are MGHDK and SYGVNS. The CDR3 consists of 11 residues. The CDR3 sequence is CASSEWETQYF. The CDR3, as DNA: TGCGCCAGCAGTGAATGGGAGACCCAGTACTTC.